A single sample gave rise to the 10 T cell receptor beta chains below, sequenced in a study of early T cells in non-severe SARS-CoV-2 infection. TCRdb recomputed calls from the 5' RACE reads with MiXCR, one row per CDR3 protein. The sample consists of some 38,000 distinct CDR3 sequences, roughly 4.8% of them appearing once. The sample taken for sequencing was whole blood. The receptor source for this set is an adult who was a healthcare worker with PCR-confirmed SARS-CoV-2 infection or an uninfected control (not recorded which).

This chain links TRBV7-3 with TRBJ2-2, with D hard to call. The CDR3 totals 15 residues. Between the trimmed V and J ends, which lost 2 bases and 1 base, there was a span of 8 bases. CDR1 SGHTA and CDR2 FQGTGA come from the germline V gene. CDR3 sequence: CASSLGQRNTGELFF. The DNA of the CDR3 is TGTGCCAGCAGCTTAGGGCAGAGGAACACCGGGGAGCTGTTTTTT. Full variable domain (outside the CDR3, taken from reference TRBV7-3 and TRBJ2-2): GAGVSQTPSNKVTEKGKYVELRCDPISGHTALYWYRQSLGQGPEFLIYFQGTGAADDSGLPNDRFFAVRPEGSVSTLKIQRTERGDSAVYLCASSLGQRNTGELFFGEGSRLTVL.

This clonotype has at least ten counts. At one boundary the junction diverges from the germline segment, which might be a read error. The V gene is TRBV13, the J gene TRBJ1-6; no clear D. The CDR3 runs 13 residues. Germline V lookup: CDR1 PRHDT, CDR2 FYEKMQ (reference sequence). DNA of the CDR3: TGTGCCAGCAGCCTAGGACTCCACTCACCCCTCCACTTT. Amino acid sequence: CASSLGLHSPLHF.

This clonotype was observed at least ten times. The chain uses TRBV7-3 and TRBJ2-2; possibly TRBD2 for D (5 bases). V was cut by 5 bases and J by 5 bases, with 18 bases left in between. Germline-derived CDR1 and CDR2 are SGHTA and FQGTGA. The CDR3 runs to 16 residues. CDR3 protein: CASSTSGGQVTGELFF. CDR3 nucleotide sequence: TGTGCCAGCAGCACATCAGGAGGCCAGGTGACCGGGGAGCTGTTTTTT.

This clonotype was detected ten times or more. The genes are TRBV20-1 and TRBJ1-3, with TRBD1 matching 11 bases. Looked up from germline, CDR1 is DFQATT and CDR2 is SNEGSKA (reference sequence). The CDR3 is 14 amino acids. The V segment lost 6 bases and the J segment 8 bases; nucleotides outside the gene matches: 9. Here the CDR3 reads CSARDRGSSDTIYF. CDR3 DNA sequence: TGCAGTGCCCGGGACAGGGGGTCTTCGGACACCATATATTTT.

This clonotype was observed a handful of times. The gene calls are TRBV12-3 or TRBV12-4 and TRBJ2-3, with D perhaps matching TRBD2 (6 bases). The CDR3 is made up of 17 amino acids. V shed 3 bases and J shed 1 base, with 17 bases lying between them. The CDR3 DNA sequence: TGTGCCAGCAGTTTCCCCCCCGCGTGGGGGGGCACAGATACGCAGTATTTT. This codes for CASSFPPAWGGTDTQYF.

This clonotype turned up a few times. As DNA, the CDR3 is TGTGCCAGCAGCACAGGGTGGGAGCAGTACTTC. Amino acids: CASSTGWEQYF. The genes are TRBV3-1 and TRBJ2-7, with a tentative D call TRBD1 (6 bases). The ends were cut back, 5 bases at V and 7 bases at J, with 9 bases in the middle. This CDR3 has 11 amino acids. CDR1 LGHDT and CDR2 YNNKEL come from the germline V gene (reference sequence).

In this sample, this clonotype turned up many times. The chain links TRBV30 to TRBJ2-2; no clear D gene. This CDR3 has 11 amino acids. Germline assignment: CDR1 GTSNPN and CDR2 SVGIG (reference sequence). The ends were cut back, 0 bases at V and 9 bases at J, with 5 bases in the middle. The CDR3 nucleotides are TGTGCCTGGAGTGTACTACGGGAGCTGTTTTTT. This sequence encodes CAWSVLRELFF. The full variable domain, in which reference TRBV30 and TRBJ2-2 provide the parts outside the CDR3, is SQTIHQWPATLVQPVGSPLSLECTVEGTSNPNLYWYRQAAGRGLQLLFYSVGIGQISSEVPQNLSASRPQDRQFILSSKKLLLSDSGFYLCAWSVLRELFFGEGSRLTVL.

The chain links TRBV20-1 to TRBJ2-1, with TRBD1 as a possible D gene (6 bases). CDR3 size: 11 residues. Germline V gene data show CDR1 as DFQATT and CDR2 as SNEGSKA (reference sequence). Trimming stripped 6 bases from V and 10 bases from J, with 13 bases between. The CDR3 loop reads CSAKTGGEQFF. CDR3 nucleotide sequence: TGCAGTGCAAAGACAGGAGGCGAGCAGTTCTTC.

This clonotype was counted many times. The V call is TRBV12-3 or TRBV12-4, the J call TRBJ1-2; D gene unclear. V lost 5 bases, J lost 6 bases, and 10 bases lay in between. There are 12 residues in the CDR3. The CDR3 sequence is CASSRYIDGYTF. As DNA, the CDR3 is TGTGCCAGCAGTCGGTACATTGATGGCTACACCTTC.

This clonotype was recorded many times. This chain connects TRBV12-5 to TRBJ2-2; a weak D match, TRBD2 (5 bases). The CDR3 length is 13 residues. Trimming shortened V by 2 bases and J by 5 bases, and 6 bases separated the two germline ends. From germline, CDR1 is LGHNT and CDR2 FRNRAP. The chain's CDR3 is CASGLSGTGELFF. DNA of the CDR3: TGTGCTAGTGGTTTGTCGGGGACCGGGGAGCTGTTTTTT.